This section outlines one TCR beta chain sequence together with its context. The antigen it recognizes is unknown. No much larger clone exists at a distance of one base, and base qualities are not known. Libraries were constructed by 5' RACE. TCRdb lists the instrument as Illumina HiSeq 2000. A universal primer binding site was introduced by template switching, and a unique molecular identifier was present in the final cDNA, enabling accurate counting of TCR cDNA molecules. First-strand cDNA for TCR alpha and beta chains was synthesized from specific primers in the conserved constant-segment region. Each cDNA library was double barcoded, with a SMART-Mk sample barcode plus Illumina barcodes, to control for contamination. TruSeq adapter sequences, together with Illumina sample barcodes, were added in two successive PCR steps. Sequencing of the TCR alpha and beta cDNA libraries was done on the Illumina HiSeq platform using custom primers. The study's processing was this. Unique molecular identifiers were extracted from raw reads with MiGEC, and CDR3 positions were determined with MiXCR. For each individual, recombination models were inferred using an EM algorithm with the repgenHMM and IGoR tools. Shared clonotype analysis was performed with the tcR package in R, normalizing sharing by the product of cloneset sizes. To study raw recombination free of thymic and clonal selection effects, out-of-frame nonproductive sequences were analyzed. TCRdb redid the processing of the public reads, applying fastp at Q25 and MiXCR, and retained in-frame beta chains. Rows matching on CDR3 protein sequence are summarized as one entry with the most common DNA and genes. What appears here as the V and J calls and clone size reflects TCRdb's work, not the paper's. The sample records roughly 770,000 distinct CDR3 sequences, 18% of which are singletons. 13% of the sample goes to the ten largest clones.

These data are taken from a study of identical twins (dated by TCRdb to the mid-2010s). In the study overall: TCR alpha and beta repertoires from monozygotic twins, unrelated adults of various ages and cord blood were deep-sequenced to test whether fetal clonotypes persist. To rule out contamination, replicate twin experiments were performed at different times with different library preparation protocols. Results and caveats for the whole study, not just this receptor: Abundant cord blood beta clonotypes carried fewer insertions; young adult naive repertoires showed a weaker similar trend, while memory repertoires showed none. In monozygotic twins, out-of-frame TCR alpha sharing was systematically underestimated by recombination models, although the models agreed with sharing between unrelated individuals. Because the same donors could not be followed over many years, the conclusions relied on cross-sectional statistical analysis. Out-of-frame TCR alpha sequences shared between twins showed an excess of low generation-probability sequences compared with coincidental sharing between unrelated individuals. Invariant T cells such as MAIT and iNKT could partly confound zero-insertion analyses, though diverse VJ usage argued against this for most clonotypes. The excess sharing between twins in beta out-of-frame sequences was weaker because fewer shared sequences reduced the signal-to-noise ratio.

All donors were healthy Caucasians. Three pairs of female monozygotic twins, all aged roughly 18 to 29 years, were included in the twin cohort. Peripheral blood mononuclear cells were the source from which RNA for the TCR libraries was isolated. Relative to germline, V is 4 bases shorter and J is 0 bases shorter, with 11 bases between their ends. The CDR3 spans 15 residues, from the cysteine through the phenylalanine. Only the CDR3 part of the read is kept: 45 bases, read in frame from the first base. The CDR1 and CDR2 encoded by the germline V gene (reference sequence) are SGHNT and YYREEE. This sample was also put to use in a study of T cells expressing NK-cell markers. Reported in the second study: Three sorted T-cell subsets (CD3+CD56+NKG2C+, CD3+CD56+NKG2C- and CD3+CD56-NKG2C+) from several donors had their TCR beta-chain repertoires profiled. Among the eight sequenced donors, seven were HCMV-seropositive and one was HCMV-seronegative. To restrict sorting to alphabetaTCR-expressing T cells, an anti-gammadeltaTCR antibody was added in several experiments. In several donors, the dominant CD3+CD56+NKG2C+ clonotypes ranked among the top 10 CD8+ clonotypes, making up about 1.0-7.5% of CD8+ T cells. Those dominant clonotypes were again the most abundant among CD3+CD56-NKG2C+ cells in several donors, at about 28.3-65%. Whether the expanded NKG2C-expressing T cell clones were specific for HCMV antigens was left unclear. The eight sequenced donors were randomly selected healthy volunteers, three men and five women. HCMV-specific IgG was detected in serum with a commercial ELISA kit to determine HCMV serostatus. For about 6 donors, bulk peripheral blood T-cell repertoires were additionally sequenced from unsorted PBMC. MIGEC was used to demultiplex reads and group reads by UMI, and MiTCR was used to assemble and quantify clonotypes. Only TCR cDNA sequences supported by at least two reads were kept to exclude erroneous sequences. Downstream repertoire analysis used the tcR package, and clonotypes were matched across fractions by CDR3 nucleotide sequence plus V segment. VDJmatch was used to annotate antigen specificity against VDJdb, with one amino acid substitution in CDR3 permitted.

This chain joins TRBV5-4 to TRBJ2-1, with no reliable assignment of the D segment. The sequencing sample was made of PBMCs. This sequence was found in a woman aged 18-29 years in good health. The CDR3 amino acid sequence is: CASSRTVRSYNEQFF. The sequenced DNA is TGTGCCAGCAGCCGGACCGTACGCTCCTACAATGAGCAGTTCTTC.